The sequence of this T cell receptor (beta chain) was determined in a study of preoperative IRX-2 immunotherapy in early breast cancer. The treatment was: preoperative locoregional IRX-2 cytokine immunotherapy. This phase Ib study tested locoregional IRX-2 cytokine immunotherapy given before surgery. Some clones are missing from TCRdb's copy, which holds only in-frame ones; the method was immunoSEQ multiplex PCR. The sample holds 1,600 or so clones; roughly 70% are singletons and the top ten take around 9.9%. This receptor was obtained from a human donor with breast cancer. The sample here was tumor tissue, taken after IRX-2 immunotherapy.

The CDR3 DNA is TGTGCCAGCAGTTTAGGGGCAGAGGGGGGGAATGAGCAGTTCTTC. This gives the protein CASSLGAEGGNEQFF. This sequence joins TRBV28 and TRBJ2-1, with a tentative D call TRBD2 (7 bases). This CDR3 contains 15 residues. Germline CDR1 reads MDHEN; CDR2 reads SYDVKM. V was pared by 2 bases and J by 7 bases, with 15 bases between.